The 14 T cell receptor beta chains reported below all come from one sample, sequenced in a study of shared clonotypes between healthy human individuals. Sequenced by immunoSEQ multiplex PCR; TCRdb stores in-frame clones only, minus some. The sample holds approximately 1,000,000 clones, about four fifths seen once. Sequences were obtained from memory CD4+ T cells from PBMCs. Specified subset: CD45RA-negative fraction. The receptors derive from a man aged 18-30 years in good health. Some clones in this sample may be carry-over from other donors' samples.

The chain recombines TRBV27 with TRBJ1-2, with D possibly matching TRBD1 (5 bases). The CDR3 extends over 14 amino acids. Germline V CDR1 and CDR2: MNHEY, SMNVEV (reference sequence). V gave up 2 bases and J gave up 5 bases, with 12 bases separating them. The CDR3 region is CASSLTREGYGYTF. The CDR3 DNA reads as TGTGCCAGCAGTTTAACCAGGGAAGGATATGGCTACACCTTC.

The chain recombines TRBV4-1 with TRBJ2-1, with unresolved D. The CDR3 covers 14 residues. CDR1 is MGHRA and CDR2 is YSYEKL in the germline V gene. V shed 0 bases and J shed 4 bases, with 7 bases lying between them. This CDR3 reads CASSQDPQYNEQFF. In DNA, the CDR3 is TGCGCCAGCAGCCAAGATCCACAGTACAATGAGCAGTTCTTC.

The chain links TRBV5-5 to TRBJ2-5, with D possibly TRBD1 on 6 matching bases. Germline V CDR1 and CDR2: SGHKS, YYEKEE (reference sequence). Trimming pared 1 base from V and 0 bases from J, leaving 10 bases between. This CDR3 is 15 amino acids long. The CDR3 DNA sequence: TGTGCCAGCAGCTTGTCCGACAGGCACCAAGAGACCCAGTACTTC. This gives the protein CASSLSDRHQETQYF.

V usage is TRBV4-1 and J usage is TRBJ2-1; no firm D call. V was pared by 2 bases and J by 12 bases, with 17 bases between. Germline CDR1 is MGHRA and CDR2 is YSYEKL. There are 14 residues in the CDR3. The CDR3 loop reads CASSQSTLRSGQFF. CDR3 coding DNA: TGCGCCAGCAGCCAATCCACCCTACGTTCGGGGCAGTTCTTC.

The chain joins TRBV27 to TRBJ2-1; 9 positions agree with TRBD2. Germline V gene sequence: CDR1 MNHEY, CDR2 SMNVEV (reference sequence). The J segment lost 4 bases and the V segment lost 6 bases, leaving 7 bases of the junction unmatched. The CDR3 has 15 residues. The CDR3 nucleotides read TGTGCCAGCAGCCTAGCGGGGAGAAGGTACAATGAGCAGTTCTTC. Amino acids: CASSLAGRRYNEQFF.

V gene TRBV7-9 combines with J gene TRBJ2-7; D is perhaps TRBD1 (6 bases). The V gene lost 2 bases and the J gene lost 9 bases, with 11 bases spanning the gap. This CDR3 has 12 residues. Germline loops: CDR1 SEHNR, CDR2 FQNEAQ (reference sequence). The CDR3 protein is CASSLNQGPQYF. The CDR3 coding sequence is TGTGCCAGCAGCTTAAATCAGGGGCCGCAGTACTTC.

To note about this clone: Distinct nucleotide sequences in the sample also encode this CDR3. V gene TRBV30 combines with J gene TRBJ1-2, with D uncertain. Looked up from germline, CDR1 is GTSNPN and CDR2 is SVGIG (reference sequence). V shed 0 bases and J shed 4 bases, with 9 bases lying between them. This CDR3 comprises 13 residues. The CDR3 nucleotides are TGTGCCTGGAGTGTCCGGGGAGGCTATGGCTACACCTTC. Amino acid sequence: CAWSVRGGYGYTF.

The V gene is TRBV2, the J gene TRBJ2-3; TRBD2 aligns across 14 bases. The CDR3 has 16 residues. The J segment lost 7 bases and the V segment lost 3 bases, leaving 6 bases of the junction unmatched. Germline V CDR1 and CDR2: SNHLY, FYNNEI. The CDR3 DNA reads TGTGCCAGCAGTGAGGGACTAGCGGGAGCTTGGCATACGCAGTATTTT. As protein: CASSEGLAGAWHTQYF.

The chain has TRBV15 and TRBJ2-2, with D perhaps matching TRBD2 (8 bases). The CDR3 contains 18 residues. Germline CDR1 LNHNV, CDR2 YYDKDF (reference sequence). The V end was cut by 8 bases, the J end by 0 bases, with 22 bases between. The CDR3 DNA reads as TGTGCCACCGTCAGGGGGGGAGCGGGAGTGGCGAACACCGGGGAGCTGTTTTTT. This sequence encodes CATVRGGAGVANTGELFF.

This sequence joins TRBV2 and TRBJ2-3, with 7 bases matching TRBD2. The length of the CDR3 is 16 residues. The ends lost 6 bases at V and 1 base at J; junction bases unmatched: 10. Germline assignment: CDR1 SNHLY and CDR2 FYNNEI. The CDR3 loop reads CASSPGRAGGTDTQYF. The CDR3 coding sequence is TGTGCCAGCAGCCCGGGAAGGGCGGGGGGCACAGATACGCAGTATTTT.

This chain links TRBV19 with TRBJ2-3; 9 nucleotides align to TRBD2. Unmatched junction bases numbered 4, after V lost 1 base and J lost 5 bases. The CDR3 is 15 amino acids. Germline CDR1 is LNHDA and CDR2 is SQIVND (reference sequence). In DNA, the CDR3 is TGTGCCAGTAGTATAGCGACTAGCGGCGGAGATACGCAGTATTTT. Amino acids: CASSIATSGGDTQYF.

The CDR3 is CASSLASAGSNEQFF. In DNA, the CDR3 is TGCGCCAGCAGCTTGGCCTCCGCGGGGAGCAATGAGCAGTTCTTC. The rearrangement links TRBV5-1 to TRBJ2-1; maybe TRBD2 (6 bases). V lost 0 bases to trimming and J lost 6 bases, with 13 bases between them. The germline gives CDR1 SGHRS, CDR2 YFSETQ. This CDR3 region has 15 residues.

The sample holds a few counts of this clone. The CDR3 loop reads CSAHLQGAAFF. The CDR3 region has the DNA TGCAGTGCCCACCTGCAAGGGGCGGCTTTCTTT. The genes are TRBV20-1 and TRBJ1-1; TRBD1 is a possible D gene (5 bases). Germline V lookup: CDR1 DFQATT, CDR2 SNEGSKA (reference sequence). This CDR3 has 11 residues. V was shortened by 6 bases and J by 11 bases, with 16 bases between the two germline ends.

CDR3 amino acids: CASSAVSRGNEKLFF. CDR3 in DNA: TGTGCCAGTAGTGCCGTCTCCCGGGGTAATGAAAAACTGTTTTTT. The V gene is TRBV19, the J gene TRBJ1-4, with no clear D. The CDR3 is 15 residues long. In germline, CDR1 is LNHDA, CDR2 SQIVND (reference sequence). Trimming cost V 5 bases and J 4 bases, with 14 bases left between them.